This is a list of T cell receptor beta chains from one sample in a study of cytomegalovirus exposure and HLA in healthy donors. Assay used: immunoSEQ multiplex PCR; TCRdb lists only in-frame clones, some missing. Among some 130,000 clones listed, over 60% were seen once. Sequenced material: PBMCs. These receptors were obtained from a man aged 25 to 40 in good health and CMV-seronegative. CDR3s include the opening cysteine and the closing phenylalanine or tryptophan. Each record gives: clone size, J gene, V gene, D gene, CDR3 DNA, CDR3 protein. A D gene is named only where the DNA matches it firmly. Rows give clone size only sometimes, using once, few, many, or a class for an expanded clone.

clone size: .; J gene: TRBJ2-7; V gene: TRBV6-6; D gene: TRBD2; CDR3 DNA: TGTGCCAGCAGTTCGCCCGGGACTAGAATCTCCTACGAGCAGTACTTC; CDR3 protein: CASSSPGTRISYEQYF
clone size: .; J gene: TRBJ1-2; V gene: TRBV7-9; D gene: TRBD1; CDR3 DNA: TGTTCCAGCAGCCCTCGGACAGGGGAGGTTCAAGATACTAACTATGGCTACACCTTC; CDR3 protein: CSSSPRTGEVQDTNYGYTF
clone size: .; J gene: TRBJ1-4; V gene: TRBV27; D gene: .; CDR3 DNA: TGTGCCAGCAGTTCCCCTTCGGGGCGGGGGGAAAAACTGTTTTTT; CDR3 protein: CASSSPSGRGEKLFF
clone size: .; J gene: TRBJ1-1; V gene: TRBV25-1; D gene: .; CDR3 DNA: TGTGCCAGCAGTGAATATCTAGGGGGACCTGAAGCTTTCTTT; CDR3 protein: CASSEYLGGPEAFF
clone size: few; J gene: TRBJ2-2; V gene: TRBV18; D gene: TRBD1; CDR3 DNA: TGTGCCAGCTCACCGACAGGGGCAAACACCGGGGAGCTGTTTTTT; CDR3 protein: CASSPTGANTGELFF
clone size: .; J gene: TRBJ1-1; V gene: TRBV1; D gene: .; CDR3 DNA: TGCACCAGCAGCGGATCTTTTGGGGGGACTGAAGCTTTCTTT; CDR3 protein: CTSSGSFGGTEAFF
clone size: .; J gene: TRBJ1-2; V gene: TRBV6-5; D gene: .; CDR3 DNA: TGTGCCAGCTCTCTGACTACTAACTATGGCTACACCTTC; CDR3 protein: CASSLTTNYGYTF
clone size: .; J gene: TRBJ1-2; V gene: TRBV6-5; D gene: TRBD1; CDR3 DNA: TGTGCCAGCAGTTACGACCTCGGACAGGGGGATGGTGGCTACACCTTC; CDR3 protein: CASSYDLGQGDGGYTF
clone size: .; J gene: TRBJ2-5; V gene: TRBV6-6; D gene: TRBD2; CDR3 DNA: TGTGCCAGCAGTAGACTAGCGGGAGAAGAGACCCAGTACTTC; CDR3 protein: CASSRLAGEETQYF
clone size: .; J gene: TRBJ2-7; V gene: TRBV5-1; D gene: TRBD1; CDR3 DNA: TGCGCCAGCAGCGTAACAGGGGGAGTCTCCTACGAGCAGTACTTC; CDR3 protein: CASSVTGGVSYEQYF
clone size: .; J gene: TRBJ2-1; V gene: TRBV7-7; D gene: TRBD2; CDR3 DNA: TGTGCTAGCGGGGGCCAGGGTTTAGCGAACTACAATGAGCAGTTCTTC; CDR3 protein: CASGGQGLANYNEQFF
clone size: few; J gene: TRBJ2-7; V gene: TRBV10-3; D gene: .; CDR3 DNA: TGTGCCATCACCCCAGGGGACAACTACGAGCAGTACTTC; CDR3 protein: CAITPGDNYEQYF
clone size: .; J gene: TRBJ2-3; V gene: TRBV28; D gene: TRBD1; CDR3 DNA: TGTGCCAGCAGTTTTGATTGGGACAGGGGAACAGATACGCAGTATTTT; CDR3 protein: CASSFDWDRGTDTQYF
clone size: .; J gene: TRBJ1-5; V gene: TRBV5-1; D gene: .; CDR3 DNA: TGCGCCAGCAGCTTGGAGGCAGGGAATCAGCCCCAGCATTTT; CDR3 protein: CASSLEAGNQPQHF
clone size: .; J gene: TRBJ2-3; V gene: TRBV27; D gene: TRBD1; CDR3 DNA: TGTGCCAGCAGCACCCGGGACAGCACTAGCACAGATACGCAGTATTTT; CDR3 protein: CASSTRDSTSTDTQYF
clone size: .; J gene: TRBJ2-7; V gene: TRBV5-4; D gene: .; CDR3 DNA: TGTGCCAGCAGCTTGGGAGCGGAGAGCTCCTACGAGCAGTACTTC; CDR3 protein: CASSLGAESSYEQYF
clone size: few; J gene: TRBJ2-5; V gene: TRBV9; D gene: TRBD2; CDR3 DNA: TGTGCCAGCAGCGTAGCGGGACTAGCGGGTGGAGGTTTGTGGCAAGAGACCCAGTACTTC; CDR3 protein: CASSVAGLAGGGLWQETQYF
clone size: .; J gene: TRBJ2-6; V gene: TRBV5-4; D gene: TRBD1; CDR3 DNA: TGTGCCAGCAGCACAGGGGGCGTCTCTGGGGCCAACGTCCTGACTTTC; CDR3 protein: CASSTGGVSGANVLTF
clone size: few; J gene: TRBJ2-2; V gene: TRBV6-6; D gene: .; CDR3 DNA: TGTGCCAGCAGTCAAATATCGGGAGCAAACACCGGGGAGCTGTTTTTT; CDR3 protein: CASSQISGANTGELFF
clone size: .; J gene: TRBJ1-2; V gene: TRBV4-2; D gene: TRBD1; CDR3 DNA: TGTGCCAGCAGCCCCCGGGACAGGGGTGGGGCTAACTATGGCTACACCTTC; CDR3 protein: CASSPRDRGGANYGYTF
clone size: .; J gene: TRBJ2-7; V gene: TRBV19; D gene: TRBD2; CDR3 DNA: TGTGCCAGTAGGTTGACTAGCGGGAGCTTCCACGAGCAGTACTTC; CDR3 protein: CASRLTSGSFHEQYF
clone size: .; J gene: TRBJ1-5; V gene: TRBV5-5; D gene: .; CDR3 DNA: TGTGCCAGCAGCTTATTCCAGGGCGGAAATCAGCCCCAGCATTTT; CDR3 protein: CASSLFQGGNQPQHF
clone size: .; J gene: TRBJ1-2; V gene: TRBV7-9; D gene: TRBD1; CDR3 DNA: TGTGCCAGCAGCCACCGGGACAGGGGGAGATATGGCTACACCTTC; CDR3 protein: CASSHRDRGRYGYTF
clone size: .; J gene: TRBJ2-1; V gene: TRBV10-1; D gene: TRBD1; CDR3 DNA: TGCGCCAGCAGTGGGAGCGGGACAGGGAATGAGCAGTTCTTC; CDR3 protein: CASSGSGTGNEQFF
clone size: .; J gene: TRBJ2-7; V gene: TRBV10-3; D gene: TRBD2; CDR3 DNA: TGTGCCATCAGTGAGTCTGAAGGCGGGAGGGTCGAGCAGTACTTC; CDR3 protein: CAISESEGGRVEQYF
clone size: .; J gene: TRBJ2-5; V gene: TRBV19; D gene: .; CDR3 DNA: TGTGCCAGTAAGGGGACGGGGGGCTGGGAGACCCAGTACTTC; CDR3 protein: CASKGTGGWETQYF
clone size: .; J gene: TRBJ1-5; V gene: TRBV6-1; D gene: .; CDR3 DNA: TGTGCCAGCAGTGAAGGGTGGAGGAGCAATCAGCCCCAGCATTTT; CDR3 protein: CASSEGWRSNQPQHF
clone size: .; J gene: TRBJ1-1; V gene: TRBV11-1; D gene: .; CDR3 DNA: TGTGCCAGCAGCTTGCAGGAGGACACTGAAGCTTTCTTT; CDR3 protein: CASSLQEDTEAFF
clone size: .; J gene: TRBJ2-7; V gene: TRBV11-2; D gene: .; CDR3 DNA: TGTGCCAGCAGCTACCCCTCAGGGCTATCTTACGAGCAGTACTTC; CDR3 protein: CASSYPSGLSYEQYF
clone size: .; J gene: TRBJ1-3; V gene: TRBV6-5; D gene: .; CDR3 DNA: TGTGCCAGCAGTTATTATTCGGACAACTCTGGAAACACCATATATTTT; CDR3 protein: CASSYYSDNSGNTIYF
clone size: .; J gene: TRBJ1-2; V gene: TRBV6-5; D gene: .; CDR3 DNA: TGTGCCAGCAGCCCCTACAGGAGCTATGGCTACACCTTC; CDR3 protein: CASSPYRSYGYTF
clone size: .; J gene: TRBJ2-3; V gene: TRBV21-1; D gene: .; CDR3 DNA: TGTGCCAGCAGCAAAACCTTTCCTGGACAGGGAGAAACGCTACAACCTAGCACAGATACGCAGTATTTT; CDR3 protein: CASSKTFPGQGETLQPSTDTQYF
clone size: .; J gene: TRBJ2-2; V gene: TRBV2; D gene: TRBD2; CDR3 DNA: TGTGCCAGCAGTGTAATGGGACTAAGCGTCTGGGCCGGGGAGCTGTTTTTT; CDR3 protein: CASSVMGLSVWAGELFF
clone size: .; J gene: TRBJ2-5; V gene: TRBV21-1; D gene: .; CDR3 DNA: TGTGCCAGCAGCAAACGAGTGCGGGACCAAGAGACCCAGTACTTC; CDR3 protein: CASSKRVRDQETQYF
clone size: .; J gene: TRBJ1-5; V gene: TRBV19; D gene: TRBD1; CDR3 DNA: TGTGCCAGTAGTATAGCGCCACTTGGGACAGGGCTTAGCAATCAGCCCCAGCATTTT; CDR3 protein: CASSIAPLGTGLSNQPQHF
clone size: .; J gene: TRBJ2-2; V gene: TRBV9; D gene: TRBD1; CDR3 DNA: TGTGCCAGCAGCCCCCTACCGGACAGGTCCACCGGGGAGCTGTTTTTT; CDR3 protein: CASSPLPDRSTGELFF
clone size: .; J gene: TRBJ2-3; V gene: TRBV7-6; D gene: TRBD2; CDR3 DNA: TGTGCCAGCAGCTTAAGCGGGGTGGGGATCACAGATACGCAGTATTTT; CDR3 protein: CASSLSGVGITDTQYF
clone size: .; J gene: TRBJ2-7; V gene: TRBV13; D gene: TRBD2; CDR3 DNA: TGTGCCAGCAGCCGCGGGGGGTGGGACTTAGTAGGAGAGCAGTACTTC; CDR3 protein: CASSRGGWDLVGEQYF
clone size: .; J gene: TRBJ2-5; V gene: TRBV19; D gene: .; CDR3 DNA: TGTGCCAGTTCTATAGCCGGCCAAGAGACCCAGTACTTC; CDR3 protein: CASSIAGQETQYF
clone size: .; J gene: TRBJ2-1; V gene: TRBV7-6; D gene: .; CDR3 DNA: TGTGCCAGCAGCTCCTCGTTTAGCTCCTACAATGAGCAGTTCTTC; CDR3 protein: CASSSSFSSYNEQFF
clone size: .; J gene: TRBJ2-3; V gene: TRBV9; D gene: TRBD2; CDR3 DNA: TGTGCCAGCAGCGTAGGGGCTAGCGGGAGGGTAACGGATACGCAGTATTTT; CDR3 protein: CASSVGASGRVTDTQYF
clone size: .; J gene: TRBJ1-3; V gene: TRBV6-6; D gene: .; CDR3 DNA: TGTGCCAGCGGGAGCTCTGGAAACACCATATATTTT; CDR3 protein: CASGSSGNTIYF
clone size: .; J gene: TRBJ1-2; V gene: TRBV15; D gene: TRBD1; CDR3 DNA: TGTGCCACCAGCAGAGGACAGGGGCCTAACTATGGCTACACCTTC; CDR3 protein: CATSRGQGPNYGYTF
clone size: once; J gene: TRBJ2-7; V gene: TRBV6-5; D gene: TRBD1; CDR3 DNA: TGTGCCAGCAGTCCCGCCGGGACAGTAATGTACTTC; CDR3 protein: CASSPAGTVMYF
clone size: few; J gene: TRBJ1-1; V gene: TRBV4-1; D gene: .; CDR3 DNA: TGCGCCAGCAGCCAAGATAGGAGGAGCGAAGCTTTCTTT; CDR3 protein: CASSQDRRSEAFF